This T cell receptor (beta chain) was recovered during a study of monozygotic twins with inflammatory bowel disease. Points from the study as a whole: Among the T cells, different subtypes could not be distinguished.

TCRdb re-called the 5' RACE reads and shows each CDR3 protein once, DNA omitted. The data include under 350,000 distinct CDR3 sequences; the top ten clones carry 5.6%. Per the germline V gene, CDR1 is LGHNA and CDR2 is YNFKEQ. This CDR3 has 12 residues. Points on this clonotype: What it binds is unknown.

This rearrangement joins TRBV4-2 to TRBJ2-3; with no DNA, the TCRdb D assignment of TRBD1 cannot be verified. Sample: blood. The sequence was obtained from a human donor with ulcerative colitis or Crohn's disease, or a healthy co-twin of an affected twin (not recorded which). The CDR3 is CASSQEGQAQYF.